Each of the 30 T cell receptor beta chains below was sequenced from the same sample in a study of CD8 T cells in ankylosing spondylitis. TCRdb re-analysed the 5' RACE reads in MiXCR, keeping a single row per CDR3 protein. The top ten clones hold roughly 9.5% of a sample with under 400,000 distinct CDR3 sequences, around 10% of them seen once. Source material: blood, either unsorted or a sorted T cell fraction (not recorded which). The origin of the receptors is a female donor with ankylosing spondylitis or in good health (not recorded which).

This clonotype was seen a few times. CDR3 bases: TGTGCCAGCAAAAATACAGGGGGCCGATATCAGCCCCAGCATTTT. Translating gives CASKNTGGRYQPQHF. This chain connects TRBV6-2 or TRBV6-3 to TRBJ1-5; 9 positions match TRBD1. The CDR3 runs 15 residues. With 7 bases clipped from V and 5 bases from J, the junction kept 9 bases outside the gene matches. Germline values: CDR1 MNHEY, CDR2 SVGEGT.

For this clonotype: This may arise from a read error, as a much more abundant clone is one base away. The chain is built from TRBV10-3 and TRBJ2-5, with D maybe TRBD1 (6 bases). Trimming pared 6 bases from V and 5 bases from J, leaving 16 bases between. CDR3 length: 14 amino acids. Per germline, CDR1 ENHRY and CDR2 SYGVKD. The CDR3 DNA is TGTGCCATCAGAGAGCTTACAGGGCTGGAGACCCAGTACTTC. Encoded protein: CAIRELTGLETQYF.

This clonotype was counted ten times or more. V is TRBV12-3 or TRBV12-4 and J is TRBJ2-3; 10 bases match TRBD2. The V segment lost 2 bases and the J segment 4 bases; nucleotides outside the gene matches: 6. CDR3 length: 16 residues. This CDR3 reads CASSLQRGGGADTQYF. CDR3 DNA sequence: TGTGCCAGCAGTTTACAGCGGGGGGGTGGTGCAGATACGCAGTATTTT.

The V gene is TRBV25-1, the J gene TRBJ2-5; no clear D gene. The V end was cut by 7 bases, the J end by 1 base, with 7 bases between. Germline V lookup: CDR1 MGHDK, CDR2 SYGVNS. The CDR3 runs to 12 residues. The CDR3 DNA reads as TGTGCCAGCAACGGCCTCCAAGAGACCCAGTACTTC. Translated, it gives CASNGLQETQYF. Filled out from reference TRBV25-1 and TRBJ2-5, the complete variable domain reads EADIYQTPRYLVIGTGKKITLECSQTMGHDKMYWYQQDPGMELHLIHYSYGVNSTEKGDLSSESTVSRIRTEHFPLTLESARPSHTSQYLCASNGLQETQYFGPGTRLLVL.

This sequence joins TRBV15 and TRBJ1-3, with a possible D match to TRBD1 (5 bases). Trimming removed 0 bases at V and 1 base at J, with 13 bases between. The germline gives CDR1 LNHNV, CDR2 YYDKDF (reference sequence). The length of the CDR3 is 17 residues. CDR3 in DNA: TGTGCCACCAGCAGAGAGCGGCCAGGGTGGTCTGGAAACACCATATATTTT. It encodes CATSRERPGWSGNTIYF.

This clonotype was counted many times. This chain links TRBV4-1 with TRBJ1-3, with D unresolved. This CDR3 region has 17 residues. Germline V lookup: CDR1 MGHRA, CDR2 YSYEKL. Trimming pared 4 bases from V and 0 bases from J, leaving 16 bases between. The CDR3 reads CASSPQTSAGSGNTIYF. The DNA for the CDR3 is TGCGCCAGCAGCCCCCAGACATCGGCTGGCTCTGGAAACACCATATATTTT.

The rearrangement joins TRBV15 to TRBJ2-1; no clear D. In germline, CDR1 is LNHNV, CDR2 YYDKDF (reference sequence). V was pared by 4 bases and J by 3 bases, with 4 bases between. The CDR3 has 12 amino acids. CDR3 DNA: TGTGCCACCAGCAAGGGCTACAATGAGCAGTTCTTC. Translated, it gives CATSKGYNEQFF.

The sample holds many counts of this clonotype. The CDR3 DNA is TGCAGTGCACGGAGCTGGAGGGATACGCAGTATTTT. Amino acid sequence: CSARSWRDTQYF. The rearrangement links TRBV20-1 to TRBJ2-3; a possible D gene is TRBD2 (5 bases). The germline CDR1 and CDR2 sequences are DFQATT and SNEGSKA (reference sequence). This CDR3 has 12 amino acids. The germline V and J ends were trimmed by 6 bases and 6 bases, with 13 bases remaining between them.

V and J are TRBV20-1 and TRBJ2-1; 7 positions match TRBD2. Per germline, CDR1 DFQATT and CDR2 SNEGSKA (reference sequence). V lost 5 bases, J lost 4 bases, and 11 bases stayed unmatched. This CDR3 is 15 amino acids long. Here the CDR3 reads CSAFAGDPPYNEQFF. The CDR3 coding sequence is TGCAGTGCTTTCGCGGGAGACCCTCCTTACAATGAGCAGTTCTTC.

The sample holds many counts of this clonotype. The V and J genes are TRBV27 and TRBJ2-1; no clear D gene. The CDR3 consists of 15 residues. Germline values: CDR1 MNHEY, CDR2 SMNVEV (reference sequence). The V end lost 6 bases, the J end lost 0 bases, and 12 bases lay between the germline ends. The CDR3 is CASSRSWSSYNEQFF. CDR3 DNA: TGTGCCAGCAGCCGATCTTGGAGCTCCTACAATGAGCAGTTCTTC.

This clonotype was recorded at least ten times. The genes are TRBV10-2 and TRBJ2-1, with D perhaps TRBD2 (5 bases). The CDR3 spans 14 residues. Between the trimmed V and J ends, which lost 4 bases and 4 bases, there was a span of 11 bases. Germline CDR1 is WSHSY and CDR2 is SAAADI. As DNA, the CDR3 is TGCGCCAGCAGTGTGGTAGCGCAATACAATGAGCAGTTCTTC. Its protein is CASSVVAQYNEQFF.

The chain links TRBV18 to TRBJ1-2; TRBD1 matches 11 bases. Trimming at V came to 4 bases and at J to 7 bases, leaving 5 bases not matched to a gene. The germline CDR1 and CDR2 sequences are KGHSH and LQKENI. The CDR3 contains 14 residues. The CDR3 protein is CASSRDRGFAGYTF. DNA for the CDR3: TGTGCCAGCTCACGGGACAGGGGGTTTGCTGGCTACACCTTC.

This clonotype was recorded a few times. Here the CDR3 reads CASSLSPTGHLLLYEQYF. The CDR3 DNA reads TGTGCCAGCAGTTTATCGCCGACAGGCCACCTCCTACTGTACGAGCAGTACTTC. The J gene is TRBJ2-7, the V gene TRBV27, with TRBD1 as a possible D gene (6 bases). The V end was cut by 0 bases, the J end by 4 bases, with 22 bases between. Germline V gene data show CDR1 as MNHEY and CDR2 as SMNVEV (reference sequence). The CDR3 is 18 amino acids.

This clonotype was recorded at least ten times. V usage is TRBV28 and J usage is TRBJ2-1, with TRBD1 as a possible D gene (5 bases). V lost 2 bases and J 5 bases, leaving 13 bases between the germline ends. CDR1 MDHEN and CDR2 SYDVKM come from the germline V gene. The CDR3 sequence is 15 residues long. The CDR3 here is CASSLGQGVNNEQFF. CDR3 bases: TGTGCCAGCAGTTTAGGGCAGGGTGTTAACAATGAGCAGTTCTTC.

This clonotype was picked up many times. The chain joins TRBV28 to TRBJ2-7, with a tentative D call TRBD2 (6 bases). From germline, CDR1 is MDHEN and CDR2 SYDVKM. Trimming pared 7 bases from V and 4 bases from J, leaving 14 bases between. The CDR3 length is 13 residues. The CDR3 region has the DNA TGTGCCAGCACAACTAGCCACAATTACGAGCAGTACTTC. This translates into CASTTSHNYEQYF.

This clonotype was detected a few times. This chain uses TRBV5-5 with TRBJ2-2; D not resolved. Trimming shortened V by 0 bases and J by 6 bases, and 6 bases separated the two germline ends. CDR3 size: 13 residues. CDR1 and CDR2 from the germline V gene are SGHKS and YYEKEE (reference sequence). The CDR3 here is CASSLDPSGELFF. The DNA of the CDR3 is TGTGCCAGCAGCTTGGACCCGTCCGGGGAGCTGTTTTTT.

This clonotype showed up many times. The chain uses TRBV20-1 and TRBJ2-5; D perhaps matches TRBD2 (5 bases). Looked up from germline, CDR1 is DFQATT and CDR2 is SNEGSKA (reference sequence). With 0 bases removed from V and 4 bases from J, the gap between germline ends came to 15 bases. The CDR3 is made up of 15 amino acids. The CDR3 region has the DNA TGCAGTGCTAGAGATGGGCGGGTTGTTTCAGAGACCCAGTACTTC. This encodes CSARDGRVVSETQYF.

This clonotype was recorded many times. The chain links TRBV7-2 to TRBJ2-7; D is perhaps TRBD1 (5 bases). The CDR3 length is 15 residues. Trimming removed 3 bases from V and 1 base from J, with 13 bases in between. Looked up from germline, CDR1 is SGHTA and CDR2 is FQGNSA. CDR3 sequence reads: CASSLKGDWSYEQYF. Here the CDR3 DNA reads TGTGCCAGCAGCTTGAAAGGGGATTGGTCCTACGAGCAGTACTTC.

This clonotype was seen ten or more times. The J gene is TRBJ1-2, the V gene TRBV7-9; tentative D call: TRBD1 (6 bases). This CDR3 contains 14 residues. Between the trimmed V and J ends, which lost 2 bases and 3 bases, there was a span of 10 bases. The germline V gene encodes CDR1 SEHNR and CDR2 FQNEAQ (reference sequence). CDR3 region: CASSLPRGYYGYTF. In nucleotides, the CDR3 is TGTGCCAGCAGCTTACCCAGGGGTTACTATGGCTACACCTTC.

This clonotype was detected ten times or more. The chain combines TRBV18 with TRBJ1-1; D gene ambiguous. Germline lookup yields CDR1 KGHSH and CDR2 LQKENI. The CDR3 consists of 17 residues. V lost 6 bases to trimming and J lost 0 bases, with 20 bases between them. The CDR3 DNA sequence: TGTGCCAGCTCGCCCCGTTTCCTATTTGACATGAACACTGAAGCTTTCTTT. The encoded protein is CASSPRFLFDMNTEAFF.

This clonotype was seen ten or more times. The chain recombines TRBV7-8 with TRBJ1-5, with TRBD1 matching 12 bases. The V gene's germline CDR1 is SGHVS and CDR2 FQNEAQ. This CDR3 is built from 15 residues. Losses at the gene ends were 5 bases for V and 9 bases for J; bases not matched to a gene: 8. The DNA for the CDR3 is TGTGCCAGCAGCCCAGGGACAGGGGGCGCTTGGCCCCAGCATTTT. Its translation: CASSPGTGGAWPQHF.

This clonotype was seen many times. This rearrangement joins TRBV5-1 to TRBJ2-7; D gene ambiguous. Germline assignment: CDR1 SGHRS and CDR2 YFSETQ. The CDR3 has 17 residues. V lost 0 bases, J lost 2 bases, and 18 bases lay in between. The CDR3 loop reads CASSLAVASSITYEQYF. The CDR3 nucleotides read TGCGCCAGCAGCTTGGCCGTTGCTAGTTCAATCACCTACGAGCAGTACTTC.

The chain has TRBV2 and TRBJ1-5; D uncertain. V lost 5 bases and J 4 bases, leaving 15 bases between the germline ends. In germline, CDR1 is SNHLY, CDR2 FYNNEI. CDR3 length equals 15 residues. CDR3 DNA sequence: TGTGCCAGCAGTCTCCGAGTTGTAGGGAATCAGCCCCAGCATTTT. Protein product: CASSLRVVGNQPQHF.

The CDR3 bases are TGTGCCAGCAGGGACGATACCGGCTACACCTTC. This sequence encodes CASRDDTGYTF. The J gene is TRBJ1-2, the V gene TRBV6-6, with unresolved D. Trimming cost V 6 bases and J 8 bases, with 10 bases left between them. The CDR3 sequence is 11 residues long. Germline V gene sequence: CDR1 MNHNY, CDR2 SVGAGI (reference sequence).

The CDR3 DNA follows: TGTGCCAGCAGCTCGGACAGGTTCTCAGGGGAGACCCAGTACTTC. This sequence encodes CASSSDRFSGETQYF. This sequence joins TRBV7-8 and TRBJ2-5; 7 bases fit TRBD1. The junction had 10 bases not matched to a gene; V was cut back by 4 bases and J by 5 bases. Germline CDR1 SGHVS, CDR2 FQNEAQ. The CDR3 has 15 amino acids. Using reference TRBV7-8 and TRBJ2-5 for the parts outside the CDR3, the full variable domain is GAGVSQSPRYKVAKRGQDVALRCDPISGHVSLFWYQQALGQGPEFLTYFQNEAQLDKSGLPSDRFFAERPEGSVSTLKIQRTQQEDSAVYLCASSSDRFSGETQYFGPGTRLLVL.

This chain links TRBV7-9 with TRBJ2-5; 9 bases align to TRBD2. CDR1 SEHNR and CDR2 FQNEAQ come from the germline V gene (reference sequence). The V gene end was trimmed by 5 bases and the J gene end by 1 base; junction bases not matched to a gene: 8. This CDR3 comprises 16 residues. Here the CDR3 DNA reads TGTGCCAGCAGCACTTCTAGCGGGGTGTTCCAAGAGACCCAGTACTTC. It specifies CASSTSSGVFQETQYF. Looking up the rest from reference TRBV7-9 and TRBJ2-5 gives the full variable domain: DTGVSQNPRHKITKRGQNVTFRCDPISEHNRLYWYRQTLGQGPEFLTYFQNEAQLEKSRLLSDRFSAERPKGSFSTLEIQRTEQGDSAMYLCASSTSSGVFQETQYFGPGTRLLVL.

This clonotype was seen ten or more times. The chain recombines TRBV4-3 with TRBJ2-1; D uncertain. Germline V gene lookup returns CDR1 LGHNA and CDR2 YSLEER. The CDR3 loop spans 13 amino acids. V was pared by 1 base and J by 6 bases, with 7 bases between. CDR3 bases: TGCGCCAGCAGCCAAGGGAGCTTCAATGAGCAGTTCTTC. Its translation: CASSQGSFNEQFF.

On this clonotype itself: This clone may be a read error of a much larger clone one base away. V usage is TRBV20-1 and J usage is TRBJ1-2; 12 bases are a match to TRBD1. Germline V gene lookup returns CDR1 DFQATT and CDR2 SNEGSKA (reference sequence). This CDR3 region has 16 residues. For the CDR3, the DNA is TGCTGTGCTAGGGTGGGGACAGGGGGCCTGGGCTATGGCTACACCTTC. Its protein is CCARVGTGGLGYGYTF.

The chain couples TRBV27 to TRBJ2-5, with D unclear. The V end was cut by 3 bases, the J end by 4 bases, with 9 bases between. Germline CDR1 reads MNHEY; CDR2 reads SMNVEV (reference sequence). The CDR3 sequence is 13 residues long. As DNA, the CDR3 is TGTGCCAGCAGTTTCAAGGCACGAGAGACCCAGTACTTC. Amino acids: CASSFKARETQYF.

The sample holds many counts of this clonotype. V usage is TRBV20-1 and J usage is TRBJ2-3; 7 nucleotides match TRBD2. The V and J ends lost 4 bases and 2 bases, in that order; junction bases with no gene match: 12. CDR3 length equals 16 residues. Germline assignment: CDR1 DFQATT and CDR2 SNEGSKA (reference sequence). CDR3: CSATTTRLADTDTQYF. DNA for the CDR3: TGCAGTGCTACCACCACCCGACTAGCAGACACAGATACGCAGTATTTT.